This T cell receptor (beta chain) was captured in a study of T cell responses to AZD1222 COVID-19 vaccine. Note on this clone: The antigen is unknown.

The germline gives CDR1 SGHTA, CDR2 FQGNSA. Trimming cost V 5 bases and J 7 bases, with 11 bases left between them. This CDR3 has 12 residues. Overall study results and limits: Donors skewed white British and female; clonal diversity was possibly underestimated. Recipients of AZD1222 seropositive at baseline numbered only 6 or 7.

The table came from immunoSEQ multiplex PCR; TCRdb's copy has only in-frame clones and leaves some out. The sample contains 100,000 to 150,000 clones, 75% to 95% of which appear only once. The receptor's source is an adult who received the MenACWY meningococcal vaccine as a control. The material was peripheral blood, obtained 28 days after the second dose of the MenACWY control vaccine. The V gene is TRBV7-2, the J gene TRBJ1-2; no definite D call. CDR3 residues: CASSTDLSGYTF. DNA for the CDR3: TGTGCCAGCAGCACAGACCTATCTGGCTACACCTTC. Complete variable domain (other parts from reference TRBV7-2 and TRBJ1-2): GAGVSQSPSNKVTEKGKDVELRCDPISGHTALYWYRQSLGQGLEFLIYFQGNSAPDKSGLPSDRFSAERTGGSVSTLTIQRTQQEDSAVYLCASSTDLSGYTFGSGTRLTVV.